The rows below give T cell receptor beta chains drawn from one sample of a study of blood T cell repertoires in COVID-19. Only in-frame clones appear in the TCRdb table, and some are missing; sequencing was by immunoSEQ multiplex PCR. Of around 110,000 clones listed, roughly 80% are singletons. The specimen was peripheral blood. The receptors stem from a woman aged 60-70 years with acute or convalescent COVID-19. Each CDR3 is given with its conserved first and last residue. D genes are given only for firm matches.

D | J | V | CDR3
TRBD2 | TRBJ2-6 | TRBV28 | CASTRLAGDTGANVLTF
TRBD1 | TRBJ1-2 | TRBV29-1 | CSVGQGAGYTF
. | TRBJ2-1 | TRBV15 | CATSRDRGGARYNEQFF
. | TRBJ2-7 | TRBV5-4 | CASSLGQDPYEQYF
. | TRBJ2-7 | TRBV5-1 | CASTPGDFSYEQYF
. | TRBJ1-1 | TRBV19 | CASSTPSNRVRNTEAFF
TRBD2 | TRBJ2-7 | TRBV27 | CASSRLAGRDEQYF
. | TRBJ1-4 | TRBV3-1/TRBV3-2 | CASSQDTREKLFF
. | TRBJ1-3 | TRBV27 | CASRTTSRGSGNTIYF
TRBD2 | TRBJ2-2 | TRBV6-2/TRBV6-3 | CASSQLAKPTSNTGELFF
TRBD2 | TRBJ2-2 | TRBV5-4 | CASSFVLAGGPGELFF
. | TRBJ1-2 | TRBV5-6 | CASSLEQVASF
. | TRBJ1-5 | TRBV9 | CASSVGLSNQPQHF
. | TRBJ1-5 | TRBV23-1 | CASSPTPGHPGNQPQHF
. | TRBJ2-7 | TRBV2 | CASSTSSYEQYF
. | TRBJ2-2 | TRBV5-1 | CASSLAPGGELFF
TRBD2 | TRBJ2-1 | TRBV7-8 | CASSLALAVYNEQFF
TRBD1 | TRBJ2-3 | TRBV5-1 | CASSSVPLTGGTDTQYF
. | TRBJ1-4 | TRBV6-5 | CASSSTPRGSGKLFF
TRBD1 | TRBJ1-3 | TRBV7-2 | CASSTGQAGNTIYF
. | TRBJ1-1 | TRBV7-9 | CASSLRKTVNTEAFF
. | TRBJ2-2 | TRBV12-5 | CASGLVQGRDTGELFF
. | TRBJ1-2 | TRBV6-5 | CASSLKGTNYYGYTF
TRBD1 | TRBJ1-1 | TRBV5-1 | CASSLGDREEAFF
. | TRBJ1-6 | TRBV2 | CASREGDSGNSPLHF
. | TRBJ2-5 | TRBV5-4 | CASSPGGGGGETQYF
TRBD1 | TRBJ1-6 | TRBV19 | CASSTRTGQSPLHF
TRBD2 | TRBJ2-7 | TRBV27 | CASSLIGSGTSYEQYF
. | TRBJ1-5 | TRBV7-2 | CASSLDWQEPQHF
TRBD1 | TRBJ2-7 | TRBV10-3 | CAISGRTGTGFDEQYF
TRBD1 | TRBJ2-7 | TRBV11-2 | CASSQTGNYEQYF
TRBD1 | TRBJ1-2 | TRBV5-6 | CASRRQGLNYGYTF
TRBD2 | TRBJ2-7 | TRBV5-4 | CASSLQLAGNEQYF
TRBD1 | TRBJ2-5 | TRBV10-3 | CATDPSGTGGSQYF
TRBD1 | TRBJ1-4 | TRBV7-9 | CASSLMQGDEKLFF
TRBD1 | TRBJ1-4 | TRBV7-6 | CASSMGQGVRPTREKLFF
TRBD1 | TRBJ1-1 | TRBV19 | CASSMNPGQGTTEAFF
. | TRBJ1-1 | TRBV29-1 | CSVPNLGYTEAFF
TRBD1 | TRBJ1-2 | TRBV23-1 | CASSQGPQGAENYGYTF
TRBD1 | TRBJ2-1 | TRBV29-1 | CSGKGQVRDNEQFF
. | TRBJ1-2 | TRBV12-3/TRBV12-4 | CATSDTSNYGYTF
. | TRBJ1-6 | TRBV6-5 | CASRRGSRSPLHF
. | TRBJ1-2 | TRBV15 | CATSTLWTDNTAGYTF
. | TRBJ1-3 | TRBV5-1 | CASSLADSSGNTIYF
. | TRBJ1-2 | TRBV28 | CASTLTSYGYTF
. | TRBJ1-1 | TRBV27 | CASKKWGGMNTEAFF